These T cell receptor beta chains were read from a single sample in a study of response to subunit inactivated influenza vaccine. TCRdb processed the RT-PCR reads anew with MiXCR; each CDR3 protein has one entry. The sample holds about 500,000 distinct CDR3 sequences; 16% are singletons and the top ten take 3%. The specimen comprised CD4+ T cells sorted from PBMCs, sampled roughly 24 months after vaccination. These TCRs come from a man aged 45 to 70 who received an inactivated influenza vaccine. Each CDR3 is given without its conserved first and last residue. The D gene is left open where the match is weak.

V: TRBV10-3
D: .
CDR3: AINSHANTGELF

V: TRBV12-3/TRBV12-4
D: .
CDR3: ASSLARGAQY

V: TRBV3-1
D: .
CDR3: ASSPGGGGQETQY

V: TRBV2
D: .
CDR3: ASSEVTARNTEAF

V: TRBV4-1
D: .
CDR3: ASSQAVPYEQY

V: TRBV5-4
D: TRBD2
CDR3: ASSPSSGGGKETQY

V: TRBV7-9
D: .
CDR3: ASSLVGDTQY

V: TRBV3-1
D: .
CDR3: ASSQEGLKETQY

V: TRBV29-1
D: TRBD1
CDR3: SVAGGVGEKLF

V: TRBV11-2
D: .
CDR3: ASSKTGPQETQY

V: TRBV7-8
D: .
CDR3: ASSWDPDKLYEQY

V: TRBV20-1
D: .
CDR3: SASSAGQPQH

V: TRBV6-2/TRBV6-3
D: .
CDR3: ASQIGAFPYEQY

V: TRBV29-1
D: .
CDR3: SVRGSLAKNIQY

V: TRBV7-8
D: .
CDR3: ASSWQQGLAEQY

V: TRBV15
D: .
CDR3: ATSKGWDEKLF

V: TRBV10-1
D: TRBD2
CDR3: ASSEGAAGVETQY

V: TRBV6-5
D: TRBD2
CDR3: ASSHGLAAYNEQF

V: TRBV20-1
D: .
CDR3: SAGWEGSEKLF

V: TRBV6-1
D: .
CDR3: ASRTPSGNGYT

V: TRBV12-3/TRBV12-4
D: .
CDR3: ASHNLGELF